This TCR beta chain was obtained from a study of CD8+CD57+ T cells in acquired aplastic anemia. Only patients with CD8+CD57+ cell expansion on flow cytometry were chosen for sequencing. Severe acquired aplastic anemia was the diagnosis recorded for all patients. The TCR beta profiling, which covered VDJ combination and CDR3 sequence, was carried out using genomic DNA as the template. TCRdb re-called the reads through MiXCR, storing one row per CDR3 protein. The profile shows 150,000 or so distinct CDR3 sequences, 40% to 50% of them singletons. This clonotype was picked up many times. Germline values: CDR1 MNHEY, CDR2 SVGEGT. V lost 2 bases to trimming and J lost 7 bases, with 14 bases between them. The CDR3 runs to 14 residues.

Sequencing input: sorted CD4+, CD8+, or CD8+CD57+ T cells (not recorded which) from PBMCs. The receptor was isolated from a human donor with aplastic anemia. V and J are TRBV6-2 or TRBV6-3 and TRBJ2-5; possibly TRBD2 for D (7 bases). CDR3 sequence reads: CASSYNGGRGTQYF. CDR3 sequence (DNA): TGTGCCAGCAGTTACAACGGGGGGCGGGGGACCCAGTACTTC.